The sequence of this TCR beta chain was determined in a study of blood T cells in healthy people across ages. The germline CDR1 and CDR2 sequences are DFQATT and SNEGSKA (reference sequence). The CDR3 is 13 residues long. Trimming cost V 5 bases and J 4 bases; bases outside gene matches: 3. As for this clonotype: Its antigen remains unidentified.

The second PCR ran roughly 7 to 11 cycles with a sample-barcoded 5' primer and J-beta primers. From the 5' RACE reads, TCRdb called clonotypes with MiXCR, one entry per CDR3 protein. Seen here are 980,000 or so distinct CDR3 sequences, around 48% observed once, and the top ten hold around an eighth. General study findings and limits: Unsorted PBMCs blocked a conclusive comparison of naive and antigen-experienced cells. The authors considered diversity estimates from one million T cells to be underestimates.

Extraction of total RNA produced a minimum of 5 micrograms from each sample. This TCR was recovered from a man under 40 in good health. V usage is TRBV20-1 and J usage is TRBJ1-2; the match to TRBD1 covers 11 bases. Input material: blood. CDR3: CSAAGTGGYGYTF. CDR3 coding DNA: TGCAGTGCTGCCGGGACAGGGGGCTATGGCTACACCTTC.